These T cell receptor beta chains were read from a single sample in a study of CD8 T cells in ankylosing spondylitis. TCRdb passed the 5' RACE reads through MiXCR, listing each CDR3 protein once. The data hold over 600,000 distinct CDR3 sequences, with over 15% observed a single time. The sequencing sample was made of blood, either unsorted or a sorted T cell fraction (not recorded which). These receptor sequences come from a male donor with ankylosing spondylitis. The CDR3 runs from the conserved cysteine through the conserved F or W. D genes are given only for firm matches. Clone sizes are given selectively: once, few, many, or a class where the clone is expanded.

-	TRBV20-1	-	TRBJ1-2	CSALNWAGDYGYTF	TGCAGTGCCCTGAATTGGGCAGGAGATTATGGCTACACCTTC
-	TRBV20-1	-	TRBJ1-6	CSARDGMEGTYNSPLHF	TGCAGTGCTAGAGATGGAATGGAGGGGACCTATAATTCACCCCTCCACTTT
many	TRBV3-1	-	TRBJ1-1	CASSQDFRAFF	TGTGCCAGCAGCCAAGATTTCAGGGCTTTCTTT
-	TRBV9	-	TRBJ2-5	CASSGGYDETQYF	TGTGCCAGCTCTGGAGGGTATGACGAGACCCAGTACTTC
-	TRBV29-1	TRBD1	TRBJ2-1	CSGVGQGSVGLFHEQFF	TGCAGCGGGGTGGGACAGGGTTCGGTCGGGTTGTTTCATGAGCAGTTCTTC
few	TRBV29-1	TRBD2	TRBJ2-1	CSVLTSGLYNEQFF	TGCAGCGTCTTGACTAGCGGGCTCTACAATGAGCAGTTCTTC
few	TRBV4-1	-	TRBJ2-6	CASSQGETDSGANVLTF	TGCGCCAGCAGCCAAGGGGAGACAGATTCTGGGGCCAACGTCCTGACTTTC
-	TRBV20-1	-	TRBJ1-5	CSARDGGIRNQPQHF	TGCAGTGCTAGAGATGGCGGGATTCGCAATCAGCCCCAGCATTTT
once	TRBV4-2	-	TRBJ2-3	CASSQDQVRGPDTQYF	TGTGCCAGCAGCCAAGATCAAGTCAGGGGCCCAGATACGCAGTATTTT
few	TRBV5-1	-	TRBJ2-2	CASSLAAYNTGELFF	TGCGCCAGCAGCTTGGCTGCGTATAACACCGGGGAGCTGTTTTTT
few	TRBV7-3	TRBD1	TRBJ1-2	CASSQGTGGEGYTF	TGTGCCAGCAGCCAGGGGACAGGGGGCGAAGGCTACACCTTC
few	TRBV19	TRBD2	TRBJ2-1	CASSPDEAGPYNEQFF	TGTGCCAGTAGTCCCGATGAAGCGGGGCCATACAATGAGCAGTTCTTC
-	TRBV20-1	TRBD1	TRBJ1-1	CSASLRQGMNTEAFF	TGCAGTGCTAGTCTCCGACAGGGTATGAACACTGAAGCTTTCTTT
few	TRBV7-2	TRBD1	TRBJ1-2	CASSSGQGKNYGYTF	TGTGCCAGCAGCTCCGGACAGGGGAAGAACTATGGCTACACCTTC
-	TRBV7-9	TRBD2	TRBJ2-1	CASSDGTSGRQFF	TGTGCCAGCAGCGACGGGACTAGCGGCCGGCAGTTCTTC
once	TRBV29-1	TRBD1	TRBJ2-7	CSVAGTGGFYEQYF	TGCAGCGTTGCCGGGACAGGGGGCTTCTACGAGCAGTACTTC
few	TRBV7-8	TRBD1	TRBJ1-5	CASSSRQGDYQPQHF	TGTGCCAGCAGCTCCCGACAGGGGGATTATCAGCCCCAGCATTTT
few	TRBV19	-	TRBJ2-1	CASSPRPFF	TGTGCCAGTAGTCCCCGTCCGTTCTTC
few	TRBV12-3/TRBV12-4	TRBD2	TRBJ2-7	CASGVAGAYEQYF	TGTGCCAGCGGCGTAGCGGGGGCCTACGAGCAGTACTTC
few	TRBV7-2	-	TRBJ2-1	CASSANRVVVNEQFF	TGTGCCAGCAGCGCAAACAGGGTTGTCGTAAATGAGCAGTTCTTC
-	TRBV2	TRBD2	TRBJ2-1	CATASGPLHNEQFF	TGTGCCACAGCTAGCGGACCCCTACACAATGAGCAGTTCTTC
-	TRBV20-1	TRBD1	TRBJ2-2	CSARGQGAAGELFF	TGCAGTGCTAGAGGCCAGGGGGCGGCCGGGGAGCTGTTTTTT
few	TRBV29-1	-	TRBJ1-1	CSVEDEGTEAFF	TGCAGCGTTGAAGATGAGGGCACTGAAGCTTTCTTT
-	TRBV7-6	-	TRBJ2-7	CASSLEQISEQYF	TGTGCCAGCAGCTTAGAACAGATAAGCGAGCAGTACTTC
-	TRBV12-3/TRBV12-4	TRBD1	TRBJ1-1	CASSSTGAAFF	TGTGCCAGCAGTTCGACAGGGGCAGCTTTCTTT
few	TRBV5-1	-	TRBJ2-1	CASRADLENEQFF	TGCGCCAGCAGGGCCGACTTAGAAAATGAGCAGTTCTTC
-	TRBV19	-	TRBJ2-7	CASSWGAASYEQYF	TGTGCCAGTAGCTGGGGGGCAGCCTCCTACGAGCAGTACTTC
-	TRBV4-3	TRBD2	TRBJ2-7	CASSQDVAGDGEQYF	TGCGCCAGCAGCCAAGATGTAGCGGGCGATGGCGAGCAGTACTTC
-	TRBV6-1	TRBD2	TRBJ2-7	CASIEGWGLTYEQYF	TGTGCCAGCATAGAGGGTTGGGGACTAACCTACGAGCAGTACTTC
-	TRBV20-1	TRBD1	TRBJ1-5	CSATRGGGRSNQPQHF	TGCAGTGCTACCCGAGGGGGCGGGAGAAGCAATCAGCCCCAGCATTTT
few	TRBV20-1	-	TRBJ2-7	CSARARDWASYEQYF	TGCAGTGCTAGGGCCCGGGACTGGGCCTCCTACGAGCAGTACTTC
-	TRBV10-3	-	TRBJ2-6	CATRGSGVSSGANVLTF	TGTGCCACCAGAGGCTCGGGGGTGTCCTCTGGGGCCAACGTCCTGACTTTC
-	TRBV12-3/TRBV12-4	TRBD1	TRBJ2-5	CASSPPGGKTQYF	TGTGCCAGCAGTCCGCCAGGGGGAAAGACCCAGTACTTC
-	TRBV25-1	TRBD1	TRBJ2-7	CAPENWTGQSTYEQYF	TGTGCCCCCGAAAATTGGACAGGGCAGTCAACCTACGAGCAGTACTTC
few	TRBV15	-	TRBJ1-1	CATGGANTEAFF	TGTGCCACCGGTGGGGCGAACACTGAAGCTTTCTTT
few	TRBV5-1	TRBD1	TRBJ2-7	CASSLVGQGLAPYEQYF	TGCGCCAGCAGCTTGGTGGGACAGGGTTTAGCCCCCTACGAGCAGTACTTC
few	TRBV29-1	TRBD1	TRBJ2-7	CSVVTGGFYEQYF	TGCAGCGTTGTGACAGGGGGGTTCTACGAGCAGTACTTC
-	TRBV4-1	TRBD1	TRBJ2-2	CASSQAGQSTGELFF	TGCGCCAGCAGCCAAGCGGGACAGAGCACCGGGGAGCTGTTTTTT
-	TRBV7-9	-	TRBJ1-4	CASSSPGVSNEKLFF	TGTGCCAGCAGCTCCCCAGGCGTATCTAATGAAAAACTGTTTTTT
-	TRBV12-3/TRBV12-4	-	TRBJ2-4	CASTDRAKNIQYF	TGTGCCAGCACCGACAGGGCCAAAAACATTCAGTACTTC
-	TRBV5-5	-	TRBJ1-1	CASSGGARVTEAFF	TGTGCCAGCAGCGGGGGGGCGCGGGTTACTGAAGCTTTCTTT
few	TRBV7-3	TRBD2	TRBJ2-7	CASSLIGREGYEQYF	TGTGCCAGCAGCTTAATCGGCAGGGAGGGCTACGAGCAGTACTTC
few	TRBV6-1	-	TRBJ1-1	CASSGGDRNTEAFF	TGTGCCAGCAGTGGGGGTGATAGGAACACTGAAGCTTTCTTT
-	TRBV12-3/TRBV12-4	-	TRBJ2-1	CASSSSSFNEQLF	TGTGCCAGCAGTTCGTCTAGCTTTAATGAGCAGCTCTTC
-	TRBV2	-	TRBJ2-7	CASSEGAIYEQYF	TGTGCCAGCAGCGAGGGTGCGATCTACGAGCAGTACTTC
few	TRBV27	TRBD1	TRBJ1-2	CASSYRGPPFYGYTF	TGTGCCAGCAGTTACAGGGGGCCCCCATTCTATGGCTACACCTTC
few	TRBV10-3	-	TRBJ2-1	CAISSGGTTNSYNEQFF	TGTGCCATCAGTTCAGGAGGGACAACCAACTCCTACAATGAGCAGTTCTTC
-	TRBV7-9	TRBD1	TRBJ1-1	CASSYGTGVIGGEAFF	TGTGCCAGCAGCTACGGGACAGGGGTGATCGGCGGGGAAGCTTTCTTT
few	TRBV6-5	-	TRBJ1-2	CASSYSTGTDGYTF	TGTGCCAGCAGTTACTCAACCGGGACTGACGGCTACACCTTC
few	TRBV2	TRBD2	TRBJ2-7	CASSEGELAGGYEQYF	TGTGCCAGCAGTGAAGGGGAACTAGCGGGGGGTTACGAGCAGTACTTC
-	TRBV29-1	TRBD1	TRBJ2-2	CSVGGGTGVTGELFF	TGCAGCGTTGGGGGGGGGACAGGGGTCACCGGGGAGCTGTTTTTT
-	TRBV29-1	TRBD1	TRBJ2-7	CSVGRQGAHEQYF	TGCAGCGTTGGGAGACAGGGGGCCCACGAGCAGTACTTC
few	TRBV20-1	TRBD1	TRBJ1-6	CSASDRLDSPLHF	TGCAGTGCATCGGACAGGCTCGATTCACCCCTCCACTTT
-	TRBV27	TRBD2	TRBJ2-7	CASSFGWSGGLGPYEQYF	TGTGCCAGCAGTTTCGGTTGGTCGGGAGGGTTAGGTCCCTACGAGCAGTACTTC
few	TRBV4-2	-	TRBJ1-1	CASSQDEELNTEAFF	TGTGCCAGCAGCCAAGACGAGGAGTTGAACACTGAAGCTTTCTTT
-	TRBV4-1	-	TRBJ2-7	CASSQEGTETYEQYF	TGCGCCAGCAGCCAAGAGGGGACGGAGACCTACGAGCAGTACTTC
few	TRBV5-1	TRBD1	TRBJ1-5	CASSLEGQGSNQPQHF	TGCGCCAGCAGCTTGGAGGGACAGGGCAGCAATCAGCCCCAGCATTTT
few	TRBV12-3/TRBV12-4	TRBD2	TRBJ2-5	CASSFRGGKETQYF	TGTGCCAGCAGTTTTCGGGGGGGCAAAGAGACCCAGTACTTC
-	TRBV15	TRBD2	TRBJ2-5	CATSRGDRGGGQETQYF	TGTGCCACCAGCAGAGGAGACCGGGGGGGCGGCCAAGAGACCCAGTACTTC